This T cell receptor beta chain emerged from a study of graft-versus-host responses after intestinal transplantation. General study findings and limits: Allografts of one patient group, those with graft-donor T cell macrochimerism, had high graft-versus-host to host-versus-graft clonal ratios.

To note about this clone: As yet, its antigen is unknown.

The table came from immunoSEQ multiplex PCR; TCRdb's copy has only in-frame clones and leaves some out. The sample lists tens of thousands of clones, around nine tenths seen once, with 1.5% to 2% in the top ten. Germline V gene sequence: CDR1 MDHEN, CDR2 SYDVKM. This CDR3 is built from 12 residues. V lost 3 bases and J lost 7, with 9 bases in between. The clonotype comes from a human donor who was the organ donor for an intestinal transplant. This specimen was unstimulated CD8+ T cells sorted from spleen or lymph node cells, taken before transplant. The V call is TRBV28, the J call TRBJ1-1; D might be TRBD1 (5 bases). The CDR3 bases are TGTGCCAGCAGTTTTCGGAGGGGTGAAGCTTTCTTT. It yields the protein CASSFRRGEAFF.